Listed below are T cell receptor beta chains from one sample, sequenced in a study of beta chain features in type 1 diabetes. Produced via immunoSEQ multiplex PCR; TCRdb's table is partial and in-frame only. Of 250,000 to 300,000 clones in the sample, roughly 24% are singletons; the top ten hold roughly 0.011%. Source material: naive CD4+ T cells from blood. The receptors shown here come from a woman under 40 with type 1 diabetes. The CDR3 runs from the conserved cysteine through the conserved F or W. A D gene is named only where the DNA matches it firmly. Clone sizes are given selectively: once, few, many, or a class where the clone is expanded.

CDR3nt: TGCGCCAGCAGTAGAGGCAGGGAGGATTGGAACACTGAAGCTTTCTTT
CDR3aa: CASSRGREDWNTEAFF
abundance: few
d_gene: NA
v_gene: TRBV23-1
j_gene: TRBJ1-1

CDR3nt: TGTGCCTGGAGTCGAAGGGACACCATTTATGGCTACACCTTC
CDR3aa: CAWSRRDTIYGYTF
abundance: few
d_gene: NA
v_gene: TRBV30
j_gene: TRBJ1-2

CDR3nt: TGCAGCGTTGGCAGGGTTCCACAAGAGACCCAGTACTTC
CDR3aa: CSVGRVPQETQYF
abundance: few
d_gene: NA
v_gene: TRBV29-1
j_gene: TRBJ2-5

CDR3nt: TGTGCCAGCAGTGAGGACAGGAACACTGAAGCTTTCTTT
CDR3aa: CASSEDRNTEAFF
abundance: few
d_gene: NA
v_gene: TRBV6-4
j_gene: TRBJ1-1

CDR3nt: TGTGCCTGGAGCGAACTAGCGGGAGTGGGTGAGACCCAGTACTTC
CDR3aa: CAWSELAGVGETQYF
abundance: NA
d_gene: TRBD2
v_gene: TRBV30
j_gene: TRBJ2-5

CDR3nt: TGCAGCGTTGCAAAGACTGGCGGACTCAGCACAGATACGCAGTATTTT
CDR3aa: CSVAKTGGLSTDTQYF
abundance: few
d_gene: NA
v_gene: TRBV29-1
j_gene: TRBJ2-3

CDR3nt: TGTGCCAGCAGCGTAGTACGGGGCTCTGGGGCCAACGTCCTGACTTTC
CDR3aa: CASSVVRGSGANVLTF
abundance: few
d_gene: NA
v_gene: TRBV9
j_gene: TRBJ2-6

CDR3nt: TGCAGCGTGGAGGGACAGGATCACACAGATACGCAGTATTTT
CDR3aa: CSVEGQDHTDTQYF
abundance: NA
d_gene: TRBD1
v_gene: TRBV29-1
j_gene: TRBJ2-3

CDR3nt: TGTGCCAGCAGCAAAGAGCCGGGACTAGCGACCTACAATGAGCAGTTCTTC
CDR3aa: CASSKEPGLATYNEQFF
abundance: few
d_gene: NA
v_gene: TRBV21-1
j_gene: TRBJ2-1

CDR3nt: TGTGCCTGTTGCACAGGGGCAACTAATGAAAAACTGTTTTTT
CDR3aa: CACCTGATNEKLFF
abundance: NA
d_gene: TRBD1
v_gene: TRBV30
j_gene: TRBJ1-4

CDR3nt: TGTGCCACAGCAGACGGACAGGGTTATCAGCCCCAGCATTTT
CDR3aa: CATADGQGYQPQHF
abundance: NA
d_gene: TRBD1
v_gene: TRBV28
j_gene: TRBJ1-5

CDR3nt: TGTGCCAGCAGTTTAGGGGCGGGGGGCTATGGCTACACCTTC
CDR3aa: CASSLGAGGYGYTF
abundance: NA
d_gene: NA
v_gene: TRBV28
j_gene: TRBJ1-2

CDR3nt: TGCGCCAGCAGCTTGGATGTCGGGAGAGAGGAGCAGTTCTTC
CDR3aa: CASSLDVGREEQFF
abundance: NA
d_gene: NA
v_gene: TRBV5-1
j_gene: TRBJ2-1

CDR3nt: TGTGCCAGCAGTTTAGCCGACAGGGTTGAGACCCAGTACTTC
CDR3aa: CASSLADRVETQYF
abundance: NA
d_gene: TRBD1
v_gene: TRBV27
j_gene: TRBJ2-5

CDR3nt: TGTGCCAGCAGCTTAGAGGGTGGGGGGACCGCAATCCCCTTC
CDR3aa: CASSLEGGGTAIPF
abundance: NA
d_gene: NA
v_gene: TRBV7-9
j_gene: TRBJ2-7